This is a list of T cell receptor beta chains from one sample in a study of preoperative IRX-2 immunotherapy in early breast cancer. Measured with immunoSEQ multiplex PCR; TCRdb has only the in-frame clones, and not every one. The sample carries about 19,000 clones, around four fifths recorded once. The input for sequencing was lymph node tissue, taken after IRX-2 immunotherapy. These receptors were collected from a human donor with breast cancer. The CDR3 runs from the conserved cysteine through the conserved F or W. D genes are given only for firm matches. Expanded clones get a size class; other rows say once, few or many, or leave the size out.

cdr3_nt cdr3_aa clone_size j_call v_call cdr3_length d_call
TGTGCCAGCTCACCACCCTCTGGGGGGGAGGGTGAGCAGTTCTTC CASSPPSGGEGEQFF . TRBJ2-1 TRBV18 15 TRBD2
TGTGCCAGCAGTTTGGAGAGTACTAATGAAAAACTGTTTTTT CASSLESTNEKLFF . TRBJ1-4 TRBV28 14 .
TGCAGCGTCGATTTATGGAACACTGAAGCTTTCTTT CSVDLWNTEAFF . TRBJ1-1 TRBV29-1 12 .
TGTGCCAGCAGTGGATCCCCGAGCACCGGGGAGCTGTTTTTT CASSGSPSTGELFF few TRBJ2-2 TRBV25-1 14 .
TGTGCCAGCAGCTTAGGACAGGGTTCCACAGATACGCAGTATTTT CASSLGQGSTDTQYF . TRBJ2-3 TRBV11-3 15 TRBD1
TGTGCCAGCAGGGCCAGGGGAGATACGCAGTATTTT CASRARGDTQYF . TRBJ2-3 TRBV6-8 12 .
TGTGCCAGCAGTTACCAACCTACAGGGGAGAGGGAAAAACTGTTTTTT CASSYQPTGEREKLFF few TRBJ1-4 TRBV6-8 16 TRBD1
TGCAGCGTTTCCCACACCTCTGGAAACACCATATATTTT CSVSHTSGNTIYF . TRBJ1-3 TRBV29-1 13 .
TGTGCCAGTAGTCGACCGGGACAGGGGATCAGCGAGCAGTACTTC CASSRPGQGISEQYF . TRBJ2-7 TRBV19 15 TRBD1
TGCGCCAGCAGCCAAGATTCGCGCCGGGAGCTGTTTTTT CASSQDSRRELFF . TRBJ2-2 TRBV4-1 13 .